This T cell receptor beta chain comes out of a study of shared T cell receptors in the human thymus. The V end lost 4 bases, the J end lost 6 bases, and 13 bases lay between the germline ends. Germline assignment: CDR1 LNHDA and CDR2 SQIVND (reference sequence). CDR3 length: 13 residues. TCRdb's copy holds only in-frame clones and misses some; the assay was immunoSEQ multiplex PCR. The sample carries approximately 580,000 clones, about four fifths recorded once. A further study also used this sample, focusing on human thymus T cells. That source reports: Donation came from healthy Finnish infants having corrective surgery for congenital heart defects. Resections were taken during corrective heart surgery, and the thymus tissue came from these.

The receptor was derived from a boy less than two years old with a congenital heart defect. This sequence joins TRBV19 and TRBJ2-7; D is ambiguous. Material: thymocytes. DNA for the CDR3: TGTGCCAGTAGTACCTCTAGTAGTGGCGAGCAGTACTTC. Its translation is CASSTSSSGEQYF.